This record covers a single TCR beta chain. Only a few counts were recorded for this clonotype. It has no known antigen specificity. Base qualities are not at hand, and no much larger clone is one base apart. This sample is part of a study of identical twins (TCRdb year 2016). In terms of the full investigation: TCR alpha and beta repertoires from monozygotic twins, unrelated adults of various ages and cord blood were deep-sequenced to test whether fetal clonotypes persist. To rule out contamination, replicate twin experiments were performed at different times with different library preparation protocols. Here is what the overall study found, with its caveats: Zero-insertion analyses could be partly confounded by invariant T cells such as MAIT and iNKT, though diverse VJ usage argued against such confounding for most clonotypes. Fewer insertions were carried by abundant cord blood beta clonotypes, a similar but weaker trend appeared in young adult naive repertoires, and no such trend appeared in memory repertoires. Compared with coincidental sharing between unrelated individuals, out-of-frame TCR alpha sequences shared between twins had an excess of sequences with low generation probability. Recombination models systematically underestimated out-of-frame TCR alpha sharing in monozygotic twins but agreed with sharing between unrelated individuals. Conclusions relied on cross-sectional statistical analysis, since the same donors could not be followed over many years. The excess sharing between twins in beta out-of-frame sequences was weaker because fewer shared sequences reduced the signal-to-noise ratio.

The trim is 1 base for V and 7 bases for J, with a gap of 17 bases between the germline ends. Reading the germline V gene (reference sequence) gives CDR1 LGHDT and CDR2 YNNKEL. Spanning cysteine to phenylalanine, the CDR3 consists of 17 amino acids. Just the 51-base CDR3 DNA is kept, in frame starting at base 1. Preparation of the library involved 5' RACE. TCRdb names Illumina HiSeq 2000 as the instrument used. Template switching introduced a universal primer binding site; the final cDNA contained a unique molecular identifier, enabling accurate counting of TCR cDNA molecules. First-strand cDNA for TCR alpha and beta chains was synthesized from specific primers in the conserved constant-segment region. To control for contamination, every cDNA library was double barcoded, receiving both a SMART-Mk sample barcode and Illumina barcodes. Two successive PCR steps introduced TruSeq adapter sequences along with Illumina sample barcodes. TCR alpha and beta cDNA libraries were sequenced on the Illumina HiSeq platform with custom primers. In the source study's methods: MiGEC was used to process raw reads and extract unique molecular identifiers, and MiXCR was used to find CDR3 positions. Recombination models were inferred per individual with the repgenHMM and IGoR tools using an EM algorithm. Shared clonotypes were analyzed with the tcR package in R, and sharing was normalized by the product of cloneset sizes. Out-of-frame nonproductive sequences were analyzed to study raw recombination free of thymic and clonal selection effects. TCRdb reanalyzed the raw reads on its own, using fastp at Q25 for trimming and MiXCR for clone calling, and kept in-frame beta chains. Every entry covers one CDR3 protein and lists the most common genes and DNA from its rows. In this record, the V and J calls reflect TCRdb's handling and not the investigators' own analysis. The sample contains under 450,000 distinct CDR3 sequences, around a sixth of them found a single time. Jointly, the top ten make up less than 15% of the sample.

Every donor in the study was a healthy Caucasian. The study also sequenced three unrelated non-twin adults: a male aged 18 to 30, a male aged 50 to 59 and a female aged 50 to 59. Miltenyi CD45RO+ enrichment and human naive T-cell isolation kits were used to isolate memory (CD45RO+) and naive T cells from PBMC. The source is a man aged 45 to 65 in good health. Rearrangement joined TRBV3-1 to TRBJ1-6, with the D gene not clear enough to name. The sequenced material came from naive T cells sorted from blood. The sample's cell subset or site label is to be understood as: cells isolated with a human naive T-cell isolation kit. The CDR3 loop reads CASSQGGQVLSNSPLHF. The base sequence is TGTGCCAGCAGCCAAGGAGGGCAGGTCCTCTCAAATTCACCCCTCCACTTT.